What follows is one TCR beta chain and its context. Its antigen remains unidentified. The sample comes from a study of T cells expressing NK-cell markers. Study in general: The authors sequenced eight donors, of whom seven were HCMV-seropositive and one was seronegative.

Germline V gene data show CDR1 as LNHNV and CDR2 as YYDKDF (reference sequence). CDR3 length: 14 amino acids. Whole-study results and caveats: The study found these clonotypes also leading the CD3+CD56-NKG2C+ fraction in a few donors. It was still unclear whether expanded NKG2C+ T cell clones were HCMV specific.

5'RACE template switching built TCR beta cDNA with unique molecular identifiers. From its re-call of the 5' RACE reads, TCRdb lists each CDR3 protein once, without DNA. Recorded for this sample: fewer than 300,000 distinct CDR3 sequences. The TCR sequence derives from a woman between 18 and 69 years old in good health. The source material was blood T cells: a sorted CD56 or NKG2C T cell subset, CD4+ or CD8+ T cells, or bulk PBMC T cells (not recorded which). The chain carries TRBV15 and TRBJ1-2. The CDR3 spells CATSRGSLQRGYTF.